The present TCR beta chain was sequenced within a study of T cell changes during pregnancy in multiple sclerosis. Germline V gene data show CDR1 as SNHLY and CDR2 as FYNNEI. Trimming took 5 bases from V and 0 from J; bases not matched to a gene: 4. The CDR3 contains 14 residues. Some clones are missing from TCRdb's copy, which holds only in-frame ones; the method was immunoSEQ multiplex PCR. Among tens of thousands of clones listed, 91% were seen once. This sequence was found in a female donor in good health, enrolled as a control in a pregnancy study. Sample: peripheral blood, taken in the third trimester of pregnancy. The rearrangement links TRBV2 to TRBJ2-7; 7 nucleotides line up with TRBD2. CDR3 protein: CASSTRDYSYEQYF. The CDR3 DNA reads TGTGCCAGCAGTACCCGGGACTACTCCTACGAGCAGTACTTC.